This T cell receptor beta chain was sequenced for a study of blood T cell repertoires in COVID-19. Background on the study: Sites in the United States, Italy and Spain provided acute and convalescent COVID-19 samples. In each case, the material was cDNA or gDNA derived from T cells, B-cell-depleted T cells, or PBMCs.

Authors' analysis steps: Reference gene primer amplification gave nucleated cell count estimates. Clones were sequenced by immunoSEQ multiplex PCR, and TCRdb holds only the in-frame ones, with some missing. That table gives V, J and clone size, and the DNA gave D and trimming. The sample lists approximately 86,000 clones, less than 85% seen once, with about a tenth in the top ten. The sample holds a few counts of this clone. This CDR3 is built from 14 residues. Looked up from germline, CDR1 is SQVTM and CDR2 is ANQGSEA. Trimming left V 4 bases short and J 3 bases short, with 13 bases between. This chain connects TRBV29-1 to TRBJ2-1; tentative D call: TRBD1 (6 bases). The TCR sequence derives from a woman aged 65 to 85 with acute or convalescent COVID-19. Sample: peripheral blood. The CDR3 coding sequence is TGCAGCGTTGCCACAGGGTCGTTCTACAATGAGCAGTTCTTC. Protein: CSVATGSFYNEQFF.